This TCR beta chain was captured by sequencing in a study of T cells after yellow fever vaccination. The V end was cut by 3 bases, the J end by 3 bases, with 11 bases between. The germline CDR1 and CDR2 sequences are SEHNR and FQNEAQ (reference sequence). The CDR3 runs to 14 residues. One entry per CDR3 protein, called by TCRdb with MiXCR from the 5' RACE reads. The sample includes about 74,000 distinct CDR3 sequences, around 6.5% of them seen just once. This specimen consisted of CD8+ T cells sorted from PBMCs, obtained 5 to 6 days after the first yellow fever vaccination. The genes are TRBV7-9 and TRBJ1-1; D uncertain. The origin of this receptor is a man younger than 35 who received the YFV17D yellow fever vaccine. In DNA, the CDR3 is TGTGCCAGCAGCTTCGAAAGGTTCTACACTGAAGCTTTCTTT. Its protein product is CASSFERFYTEAFF.